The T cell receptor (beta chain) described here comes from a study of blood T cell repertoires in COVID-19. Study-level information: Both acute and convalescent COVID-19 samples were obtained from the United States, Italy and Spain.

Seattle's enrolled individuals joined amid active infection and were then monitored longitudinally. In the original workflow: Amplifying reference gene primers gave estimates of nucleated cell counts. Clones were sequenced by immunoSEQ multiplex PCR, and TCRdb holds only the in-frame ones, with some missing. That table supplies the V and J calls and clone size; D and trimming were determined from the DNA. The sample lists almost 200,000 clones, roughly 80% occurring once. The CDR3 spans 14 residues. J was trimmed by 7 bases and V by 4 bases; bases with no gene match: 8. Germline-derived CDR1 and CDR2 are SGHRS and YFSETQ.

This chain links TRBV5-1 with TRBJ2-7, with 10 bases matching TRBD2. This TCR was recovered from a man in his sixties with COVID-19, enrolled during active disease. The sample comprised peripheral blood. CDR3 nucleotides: TGCGCCAGCAGCAGAGCGGGAGGGTCGTGGGAGCAGTACTTC. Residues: CASSRAGGSWEQYF.